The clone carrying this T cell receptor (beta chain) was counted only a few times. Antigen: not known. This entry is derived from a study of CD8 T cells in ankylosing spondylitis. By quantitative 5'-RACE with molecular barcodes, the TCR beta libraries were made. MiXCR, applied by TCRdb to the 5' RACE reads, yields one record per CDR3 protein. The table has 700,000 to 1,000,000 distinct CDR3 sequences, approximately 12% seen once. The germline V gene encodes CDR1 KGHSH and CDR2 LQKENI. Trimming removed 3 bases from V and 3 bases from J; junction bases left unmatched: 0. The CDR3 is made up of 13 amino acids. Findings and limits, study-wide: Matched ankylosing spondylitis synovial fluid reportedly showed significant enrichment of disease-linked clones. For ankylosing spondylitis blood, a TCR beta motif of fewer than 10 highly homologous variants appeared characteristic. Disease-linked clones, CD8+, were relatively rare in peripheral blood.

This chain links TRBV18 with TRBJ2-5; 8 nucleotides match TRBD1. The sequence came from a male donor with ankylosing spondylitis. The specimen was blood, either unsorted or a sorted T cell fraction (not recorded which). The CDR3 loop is CASSPGQEETQYF. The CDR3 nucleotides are TGTGCCAGCTCACCGGGACAGGAAGAGACCCAGTACTTC.